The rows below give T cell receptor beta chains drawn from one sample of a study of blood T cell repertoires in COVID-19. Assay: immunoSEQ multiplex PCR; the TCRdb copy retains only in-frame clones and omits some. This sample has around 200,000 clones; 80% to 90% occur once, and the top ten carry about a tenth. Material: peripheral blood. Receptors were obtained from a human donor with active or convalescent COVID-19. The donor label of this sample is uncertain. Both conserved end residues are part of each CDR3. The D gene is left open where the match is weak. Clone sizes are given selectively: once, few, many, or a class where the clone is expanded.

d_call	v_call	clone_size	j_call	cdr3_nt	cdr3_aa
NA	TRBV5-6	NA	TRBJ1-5	TGTGCCAGCAGCTTGGTAGGGGGACCGCCCCAGCATTTT	CASSLVGGPPQHF
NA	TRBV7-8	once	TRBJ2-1	TGTGCCAGCAGCTTAGCGGGAGGCCCTGTGGCCAATGAGCAGTTCTTC	CASSLAGGPVANEQFF
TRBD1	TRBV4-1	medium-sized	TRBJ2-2	TGCGCCAGCAGCCAAGAAAGGGGGCCGAGCACCGGGGAGCTGTTTTTT	CASSQERGPSTGELFF
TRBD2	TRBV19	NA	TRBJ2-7	TGTGCCAGTAGAGCCAGCCCGACTAGCGGGACCTACGAGCAGTACTTC	CASRASPTSGTYEQYF
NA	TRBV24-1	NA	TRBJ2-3	TGTGCCACCAGCGCCCCGGACAGCAGCACAGATACGCAGTATTTT	CATSAPDSSTDTQYF
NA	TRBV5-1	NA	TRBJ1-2	TGCGCCAGCAGCTTGGAGAACCGGGGCTACACCTTC	CASSLENRGYTF
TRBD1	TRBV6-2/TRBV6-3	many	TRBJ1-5	TGTGCCAGCAGTTACCTGGACAGGGGTGGCAATCAGCCCCAGCATTTT	CASSYLDRGGNQPQHF
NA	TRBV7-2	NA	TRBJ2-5	TGTGCCAGCAGCTTTCTCGAAGGCGGGACCCAGTACTTC	CASSFLEGGTQYF
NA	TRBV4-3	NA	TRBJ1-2	TGCGCCAGCAGCCAAGAGGGCGGGCCCACCTATGGCTACACCTTC	CASSQEGGPTYGYTF
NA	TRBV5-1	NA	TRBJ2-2	TGCGCCAGCAGCACACCCCGCACCGGGGAGCTGTTTTTT	CASSTPRTGELFF
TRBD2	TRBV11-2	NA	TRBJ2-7	TGTGCCAGCCGACCAGCGGGGGACGACGAGCAGTACTTC	CASRPAGDDEQYF
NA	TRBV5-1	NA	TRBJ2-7	TGCGCCAGCAGCTTGGCGTTCGAGCAGTACTTC	CASSLAFEQYF
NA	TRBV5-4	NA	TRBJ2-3	TGTGCCAGCAGCTCTTTCTCGGGAGGCACAGATACGCAGTATTTT	CASSSFSGGTDTQYF
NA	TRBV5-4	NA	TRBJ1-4	TGTGCCAGCAGCTCCGCCGGGGGGCGAAGTGGTGAAAAACTGTTTTTT	CASSSAGGRSGEKLFF